This T cell receptor beta chain came from a study of long-term antiretroviral therapy in people with HIV. A v3.0 immunoSEQ assay was performed at survey level. Sequencing was performed with immunoSEQ multiplex PCR; in TCRdb, only in-frame clones are kept and a portion is missing. Of tens of thousands of clones in the sample, around three quarters were seen once. Germline V gene lookup returns CDR1 MNHNY and CDR2 SVGAGI (reference sequence). This CDR3 comprises 14 residues. The V gene end was trimmed by 2 bases and the J gene end by 4 bases; junction bases not matched to a gene: 3. This rearrangement joins TRBV6-6 to TRBJ1-2; 8 positions match TRBD1. The clonotype originates from a woman aged 40 to 50 with HIV. The input for sequencing was unsorted PBMCs, taken 1.1 years before starting antiretroviral therapy. CDR3 in amino acids: CASSYTDRGYGYTF. The CDR3 nucleotides are TGTGCCAGCAGTTACACCGACAGGGGCTATGGCTACACCTTC.